This T cell receptor beta chain emerged from a study of spatial heterogeneity in lung cancer. Regarding time point: sample taken at primary tumor resection. The input material, whole RNA from tumor, nontumor lung or frozen PBMC, was sequenced unsorted. At least ten counts were recorded for this clonotype. Unique molecular identifiers tagged every individual TCR cDNA molecule. TCRdb re-analysed the 5' RACE reads in MiXCR, keeping a single row per CDR3 protein. The sample holds about 95,000 distinct CDR3 sequences, 7.5% to 10% seen once. V trimming: 5 bases; J trimming: 2 bases; junction bases outside the gene matches: 8. There are 15 residues in the CDR3.

The sequence was collected from a male donor with early-stage non-small cell lung cancer. Sequenced here: PBMCs, sampled at surgery. This chain links TRBV6-7 with TRBJ2-7; TRBD1 matches at 8 bases. TRBV6-7 carries the ORF label, with uncertain function. The CDR3 protein is CASSNGQGDTYEQYF. The CDR3 nucleotides are TGTGCCAGCAGTAATGGACAGGGAGACACCTACGAGCAGTACTTC.